The 27 T cell receptor beta chains given below trace back to one sample, sequenced in a study of cytomegalovirus exposure and HLA in healthy donors. The repertoire was sequenced with immunoSEQ multiplex PCR; TCRdb's copy has only in-frame clones and lacks some. The sample records fewer than 250,000 clones, 87% being singletons. The sample was PBMCs. Receptors originate from a man younger than 30 in good health and CMV-seronegative.

This chain connects TRBV27 to TRBJ1-1; 8 bases line up with TRBD1. V lost 5 bases and J lost 1; bases outside the gene matches: 6. CDR3 length: 15 residues. Germline V gene data show CDR1 as MNHEY and CDR2 as SMNVEV (reference sequence). CDR3 bases: TGTGCCAGCAGTGAAGACAGGGGTCAGAACACTGAAGCTTTCTTT. Translated, it gives CASSEDRGQNTEAFF.

The chain has TRBV2 and TRBJ2-3; 7 nucleotides match TRBD2. V was clipped by 8 bases and J by 8 bases; unmatched bases: 10. The germline CDR1 and CDR2 sequences are SNHLY and FYNNEI. CDR3 length: 13 residues. The CDR3 nucleotides read TGTGCCAGCGCGGGAGTCGAGGCCAGTACGCAGTATTTT. Its protein product is CASAGVEASTQYF.

The chain carries TRBV5-5 and TRBJ2-7, with 7 positions matching TRBD1. Germline-derived CDR1 and CDR2 are SGHKS and YYEKEE (reference sequence). V dropped 1 base and J dropped 5; count of bases not matched to a gene: 9. This CDR3 has 15 amino acids. CDR3 in amino acids: CASSLLRQGIDEQYF. In DNA, the CDR3 is TGTGCCAGCAGCTTGTTGAGACAGGGCATCGACGAGCAGTACTTC.

This chain joins TRBV7-9 and TRBJ1-1, with D perhaps matching TRBD1 (5 bases). Trimming cost V 11 bases and J 1 base, with 14 bases left between them. From germline, CDR1 is SEHNR and CDR2 FQNEAQ (reference sequence). This CDR3 is built from 13 residues. This chain's CDR3 is CAGGTRENTEAFF. The CDR3 DNA is TGTGCCGGGGGGACCCGGGAGAACACTGAAGCTTTCTTT.

The chain recombines TRBV19 with TRBJ1-5; TRBD1 matches at 8 bases. The CDR3 has 13 residues. V was pared by 7 bases and J by 5 bases, with 4 bases of the junction left unmatched. Looked up from germline, CDR1 is LNHDA and CDR2 is SQIVND (reference sequence). The CDR3 region is CASTRDRYQPQHF. The DNA for the CDR3 is TGTGCCAGTACCAGGGACAGGTATCAGCCCCAGCATTTT.

This chain links TRBV5-6 with TRBJ2-3; maybe TRBD1 (6 bases). V lost 0 bases and J lost 4, with 6 bases in between. The CDR3 length is 13 residues. Germline CDR1 and CDR2: SGHDT and YYEEEE. The CDR3 DNA reads as TGTGCCAGCAGCTTGGCAGGGGCAGATACGCAGTATTTT. It codes for CASSLAGADTQYF.

The chain uses TRBV18 and TRBJ2-2, with D perhaps TRBD2 (6 bases). The CDR3 contains 16 residues. The V end was cut by 2 bases, the J end by 3 bases, with 13 bases between. Per germline, CDR1 KGHSH and CDR2 LQKENI. CDR3 amino acids: CASSPLADFYTGELFF. As DNA, the CDR3 is TGTGCCAGCTCACCATTAGCGGACTTTTACACCGGGGAGCTGTTTTTT.

The V gene is TRBV6-1, the J gene TRBJ2-3; 8 bases line up with TRBD1. This CDR3 spans 14 amino acids. The germline CDR1 and CDR2 sequences are MNHNS and SASEGT. V lost 4 bases and J lost 4; bases outside the gene matches: 4. The CDR3 protein is CASSGQGRSDTQYF. CDR3 coding DNA: TGTGCCAGCAGTGGACAGGGGAGGTCAGATACGCAGTATTTT.

The rearrangement links TRBV20-1 to TRBJ1-2; TRBD1 matches 7 bases. The CDR3 covers 11 residues. Unmatched junction bases numbered 9, after V lost 3 bases and J lost 14 bases. Germline values: CDR1 DFQATT, CDR2 SNEGSKA (reference sequence). The CDR3 region is CSASGQALETF. The DNA of the CDR3 is TGCAGTGCTAGCGGACAGGCCCTCGAGACCTTC.

The J gene is TRBJ2-3, the V gene TRBV7-2; D is perhaps TRBD2 (6 bases). Germline assignment: CDR1 SGHTA and CDR2 FQGNSA. V gave up 5 bases and J gave up 2 bases, with 17 bases separating them. The CDR3 contains 16 residues. The CDR3, as DNA: TGTGCCAGCAGCACGGTCCGGGACTCCTACACAGATACGCAGTATTTT. Residues: CASSTVRDSYTDTQYF.

V gene TRBV7-2 combines with J gene TRBJ2-4, with 7 bases identical to TRBD2. V dropped 1 base and J dropped 9; count of bases not matched to a gene: 3. The CDR3 contains 13 residues. Germline V lookup: CDR1 SGHTA, CDR2 FQGNSA. The chain's CDR3 is CASSLVGEGIQYF. CDR3 in DNA: TGTGCCAGCAGCTTAGTCGGGGAGGGCATTCAGTACTTC.

The rearrangement uses TRBV27 and TRBJ2-5, with 8 positions matching TRBD1. Unmatched junction bases numbered 10, after V lost 5 bases and J lost 5 bases. Looked up from germline, CDR1 is MNHEY and CDR2 is SMNVEV (reference sequence). The CDR3 loop spans 15 amino acids. The CDR3 bases are TGTGCCAGCAGTCCCGGACAGGGCGTCGTGGAGACCCAGTACTTC. Its translation: CASSPGQGVVETQYF.

The rearrangement joins TRBV18 to TRBJ2-3; D unresolved. Trimming took off 4 bases at V and 6 bases at J, with 5 bases between the two ends. The CDR3 totals 11 residues. Germline V gene data show CDR1 as KGHSH and CDR2 as LQKENI. As DNA, the CDR3 is TGTGCCAGCTCACTTATGGATACGCAGTATTTT. It encodes CASSLMDTQYF.

This clone was observed a handful of times. One junction end disagrees with the germline gene, perhaps due to a read error. The CDR3 sequence: CASSLAGAAYEQYF. DNA for the CDR3: TGTGCCAGCAGCCTAGCGGGGGCCGCCTACGAGCAGTACTTC. The chain joins TRBV7-6 to TRBJ2-7, with TRBD2 matching over 10 bases. CDR1 and CDR2 from the germline V gene are SGHVS and FNYEAQ. CDR3 length: 14 residues.

This clone was recorded a few times. DNA of the CDR3: TGCAGTACCCGAGGGACTGAAGCTTTCTTT. This translates into CSTRGTEAFF. This chain joins TRBV20-1 and TRBJ1-1; D is undetermined. Trimming took off 8 bases at V and 5 bases at J, with 9 bases between the two ends. Germline V lookup: CDR1 DFQATT, CDR2 SNEGSKA (reference sequence). The CDR3 is made up of 10 amino acids.

The chain is built from TRBV4-3 and TRBJ2-2; D is unresolved. The ends were cut back, 1 base at V and 6 bases at J, with 9 bases in the middle. The germline CDR1 and CDR2 sequences are LGHNA and YSLEER. The CDR3 is 14 amino acids. The DNA of the CDR3 is TGCGCCAGCAGCCAAGCTAGTTTGGCCGGGGAGCTGTTTTTT. Its translation is CASSQASLAGELFF.

Regarding this clone: In the same sample, other DNA sequences code for this CDR3. The rearrangement joins TRBV11-2 to TRBJ2-3, with D possibly being TRBD2 (6 bases). The CDR3 covers 13 residues. Per the germline V gene, CDR1 is SGHAT and CDR2 is FQNNGV. Between the trimmed V and J ends, which lost 3 bases and 6 bases, there was a span of 10 bases. The CDR3 coding sequence is TGTGCCAGCAGCTTGGGAGGAACCGATACGCAGTATTTT. Its translation is CASSLGGTDTQYF.

The V call is TRBV4-3, the J call TRBJ2-1; 7 bases align to TRBD1. CDR1 is LGHNA, CDR2 YSLEER, per germline. This CDR3 region has 15 residues. V was pared by 3 bases and J by 3 bases, with 5 bases of the junction left unmatched. CDR3 coding DNA: TGCGCCAGCAGCCATGGCGACAGGGACTACAATGAGCAGTTCTTC. Translated, it gives CASSHGDRDYNEQFF.

The sample holds a few counts of this clone. The chain links TRBV18 to TRBJ1-5; tentative D call: TRBD1 (5 bases). Trimming removed 0 bases from V and 5 bases from J, with 11 bases in between. The CDR3 spans 15 residues. Germline values: CDR1 KGHSH, CDR2 LQKENI. CDR3 nucleotide sequence: TGTGCCAGCTCACCACCGGGGGAGGGGTATCAGCCCCAGCATTTT. This encodes CASSPPGEGYQPQHF.

The gene calls are TRBV5-1 and TRBJ2-1; 13 bases align to TRBD2. This CDR3 region has 16 residues. CDR1 and CDR2 from the germline V gene are SGHRS and YFSETQ. Unmatched junction bases numbered 11, after V lost 5 bases and J lost 9 bases. Here the CDR3 DNA reads TGCGCCAGCAGGTTTACTCCGGGACTAGCGGGATCTGAGCAGTTCTTC. Encoded protein: CASRFTPGLAGSEQFF.

This clone was detected a few times. The chain recombines TRBV2 with TRBJ1-1; 8 nucleotides align to TRBD1. V lost 6 bases to trimming and J lost 11 bases; unmatched junction nucleotides: 8. The CDR3 has 12 residues. Germline CDR1 SNHLY, CDR2 FYNNEI. CDR3 residues: CASRADRAGAFF. The CDR3 nucleotides are TGTGCCAGCAGAGCGGACAGGGCGGGCGCTTTCTTT. The full variable domain, rest sourced from reference TRBV2 and TRBJ1-1, is EPEVTQTPSHQVTQMGQEVILRCVPISNHLYFYWYRQILGQKVEFLVSFYNNEISEKSEIFDDQFSVERPDGSNFTLKIRSTKLEDSAMYFCASRADRAGAFFGQGTRLTVV.

This sequence joins TRBV7-2 and TRBJ2-5; no clear D. CDR1 and CDR2 (germline): SGHTA, FQGNSA. The CDR3 is 13 amino acids. With 2 bases removed from V and 4 bases from J, the gap between germline ends came to 8 bases. DNA of the CDR3: TGTGCCAGCAGCTTAACACAGTTAGAGACCCAGTACTTC. It is translated as CASSLTQLETQYF. Full variable domain (outside the CDR3, taken from reference TRBV7-2 and TRBJ2-5): GAGVSQSPSNKVTEKGKDVELRCDPISGHTALYWYRQSLGQGLEFLIYFQGNSAPDKSGLPSDRFSAERTGGSVSTLTIQRTQQEDSAVYLCASSLTQLETQYFGPGTRLLVL.

The chain carries TRBV7-2 and TRBJ1-5, with D perhaps TRBD1 (6 bases). Trimming shortened V by 5 bases and J by 3 bases, and 14 bases separated the two germline ends. Germline lookup yields CDR1 SGHTA and CDR2 FQGNSA. The CDR3 is 15 residues long. The CDR3 sequence: CASSVTGGSNQPQHF. Written as DNA, the CDR3 is TGTGCCAGCAGCGTTACGGGGGGCTCCAATCAGCCCCAGCATTTT.

The chain couples TRBV7-2 to TRBJ2-1; TRBD2 aligns across 10 bases. This CDR3 is built from 18 residues. J was trimmed by 3 bases and V by 3 bases; bases with no gene match: 11. Germline CDR1 reads SGHTA; CDR2 reads FQGNSA. This chain's CDR3 is CASSFIGKSGRDYNEQFF. The DNA for the CDR3 is TGTGCCAGCAGCTTTATTGGGAAAAGCGGGAGGGACTACAATGAGCAGTTCTTC.

V usage is TRBV7-9 and J usage is TRBJ2-7; the D gene is possibly TRBD2 (5 bases). Germline V gene sequence: CDR1 SEHNR, CDR2 FQNEAQ (reference sequence). Trimming removed 4 bases from V and 7 bases from J, with 17 bases in between. This CDR3 spans 14 amino acids. The CDR3 DNA sequence: TGTGCCAGCAGCTCCGCGGGCCCCCCGGGTGAGCAGTACTTC. Its protein is CASSSAGPPGEQYF. The whole variable domain, filled in from reference TRBV7-9 and TRBJ2-7, reads DTGVSQNPRHKITKRGQNVTFRCDPISEHNRLYWYRQTLGQGPEFLTYFQNEAQLEKSRLLSDRFSAERPKGSFSTLEIQRTEQGDSAMYLCASSSAGPPGEQYFGPGTRLTVT.

This sequence joins TRBV28 and TRBJ2-5; 8 bases map to TRBD1. The CDR3 totals 16 residues. Trimming removed 5 bases from V and 5 bases from J; junction bases left unmatched: 13. The V gene's germline CDR1 is MDHEN and CDR2 SYDVKM. CDR3 loop: CASSQPTGVGTETQYF. The CDR3 coding sequence is TGTGCCAGCAGTCAACCGACAGGGGTAGGGACGGAGACCCAGTACTTC.

This chain uses TRBV2 with TRBJ2-7, with D perhaps matching TRBD1 (7 bases). The length of the CDR3 is 13 residues. Germline loops: CDR1 SNHLY, CDR2 FYNNEI. V lost 6 bases and J lost 3, with 12 bases in between. The CDR3 DNA reads as TGTGCCAGCAGCCAGGGGGGATTCTACGAGCAGTACTTC. Translated, it gives CASSQGGFYEQYF.